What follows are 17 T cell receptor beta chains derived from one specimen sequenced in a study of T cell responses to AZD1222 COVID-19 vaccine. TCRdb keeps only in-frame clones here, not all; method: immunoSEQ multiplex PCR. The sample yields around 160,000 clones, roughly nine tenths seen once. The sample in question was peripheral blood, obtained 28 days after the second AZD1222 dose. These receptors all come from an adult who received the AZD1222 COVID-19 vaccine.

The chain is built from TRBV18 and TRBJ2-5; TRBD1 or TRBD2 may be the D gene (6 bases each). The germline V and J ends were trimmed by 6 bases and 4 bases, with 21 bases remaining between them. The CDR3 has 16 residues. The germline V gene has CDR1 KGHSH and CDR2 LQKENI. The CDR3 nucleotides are TGTGCCAGCTCGCCTACTTTACAGGGAGGTTTAGAGACCCAGTACTTC. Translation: CASSPTLQGGLETQYF.

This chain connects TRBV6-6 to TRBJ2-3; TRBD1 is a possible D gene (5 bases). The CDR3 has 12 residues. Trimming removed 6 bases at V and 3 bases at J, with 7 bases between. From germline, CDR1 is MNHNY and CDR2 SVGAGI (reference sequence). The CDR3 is CASRGQTDTQYF. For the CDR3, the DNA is TGTGCCAGCAGAGGACAAACAGATACGCAGTATTTT.

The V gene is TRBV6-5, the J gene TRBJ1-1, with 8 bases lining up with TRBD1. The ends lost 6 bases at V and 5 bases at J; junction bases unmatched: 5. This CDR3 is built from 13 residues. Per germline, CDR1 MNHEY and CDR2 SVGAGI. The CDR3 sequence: CASSYRGGTEAFF. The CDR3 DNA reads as TGTGCCAGCAGCTACAGGGGGGGAACTGAAGCTTTCTTT.

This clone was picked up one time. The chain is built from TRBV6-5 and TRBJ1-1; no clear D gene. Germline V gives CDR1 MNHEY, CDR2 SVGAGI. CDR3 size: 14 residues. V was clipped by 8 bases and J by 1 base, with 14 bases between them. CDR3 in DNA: TGTGCCAGCCGCTTCCCGCCCCCGAACACTGAAGCTTTCTTT. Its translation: CASRFPPPNTEAFF.

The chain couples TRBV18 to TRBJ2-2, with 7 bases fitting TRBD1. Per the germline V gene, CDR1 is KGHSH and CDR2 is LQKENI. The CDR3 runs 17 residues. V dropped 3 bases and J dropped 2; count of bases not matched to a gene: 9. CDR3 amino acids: CASSPRTGRTNTGELFF. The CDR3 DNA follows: TGTGCCAGCTCACCCAGGACAGGACGTACCAACACCGGGGAGCTGTTTTTT.

Here the CDR3 reads CASSLDLPVTGSGGYTF. As DNA, the CDR3 is TGTGCCAGCAGCTTAGACTTACCCGTTACAGGGTCCGGCGGCTACACCTTC. This chain links TRBV7-2 with TRBJ1-2, with TRBD1 as a possible D gene (6 bases). CDR3 length: 17 residues. Trimming left V 1 base short and J 8 bases short, with 23 bases between. Germline loops: CDR1 SGHTA, CDR2 FQGNSA.

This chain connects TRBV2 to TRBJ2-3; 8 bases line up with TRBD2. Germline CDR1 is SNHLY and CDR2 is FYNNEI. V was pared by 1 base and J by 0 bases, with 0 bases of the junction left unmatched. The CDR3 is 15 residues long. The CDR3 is CASSEGGGSTDTQYF. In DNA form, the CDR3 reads TGTGCCAGCAGTGAAGGCGGGGGGAGCACAGATACGCAGTATTTT. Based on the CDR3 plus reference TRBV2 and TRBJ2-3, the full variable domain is EPEVTQTPSHQVTQMGQEVILRCVPISNHLYFYWYRQILGQKVEFLVSFYNNEISEKSEIFDDQFSVERPDGSNFTLKIRSTKLEDSAMYFCASSEGGGSTDTQYFGPGTRLTVL.

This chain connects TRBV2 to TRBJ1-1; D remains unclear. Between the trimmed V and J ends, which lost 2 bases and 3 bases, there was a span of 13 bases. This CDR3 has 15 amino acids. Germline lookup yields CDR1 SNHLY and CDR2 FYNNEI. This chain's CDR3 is CASSESPAPDTEAFF. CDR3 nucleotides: TGTGCCAGCAGTGAAAGCCCGGCGCCGGACACTGAAGCTTTCTTT.

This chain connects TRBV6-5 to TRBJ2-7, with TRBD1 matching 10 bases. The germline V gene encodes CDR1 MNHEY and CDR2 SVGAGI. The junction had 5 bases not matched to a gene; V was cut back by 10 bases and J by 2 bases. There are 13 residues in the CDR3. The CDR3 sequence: CATIGTGAYEQYF. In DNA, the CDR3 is TGTGCCACCATCGGGACAGGGGCCTACGAGCAGTACTTC.

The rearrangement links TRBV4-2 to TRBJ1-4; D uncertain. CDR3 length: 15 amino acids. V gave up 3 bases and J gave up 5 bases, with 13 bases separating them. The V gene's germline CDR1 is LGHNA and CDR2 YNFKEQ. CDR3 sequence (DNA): TGTGCCAGCAGCCAGAAGGGAGGCCCGAATGAAAAACTGTTTTTT. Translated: CASSQKGGPNEKLFF.

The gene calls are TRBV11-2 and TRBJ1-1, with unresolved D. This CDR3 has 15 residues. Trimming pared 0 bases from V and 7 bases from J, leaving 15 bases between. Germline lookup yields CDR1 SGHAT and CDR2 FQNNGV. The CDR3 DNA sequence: TGTGCCAGCAGCTTAGAATTTTCCGTGGCGCTTGAAGCTTTCTTT. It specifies CASSLEFSVALEAFF.

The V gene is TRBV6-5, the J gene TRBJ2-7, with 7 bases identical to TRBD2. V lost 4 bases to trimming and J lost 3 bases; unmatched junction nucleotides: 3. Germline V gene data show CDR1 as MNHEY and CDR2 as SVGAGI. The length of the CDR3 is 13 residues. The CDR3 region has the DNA TGTGCCAGCAGTTCCCCGGGAGGCTACGAGCAGTACTTC. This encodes CASSSPGGYEQYF.

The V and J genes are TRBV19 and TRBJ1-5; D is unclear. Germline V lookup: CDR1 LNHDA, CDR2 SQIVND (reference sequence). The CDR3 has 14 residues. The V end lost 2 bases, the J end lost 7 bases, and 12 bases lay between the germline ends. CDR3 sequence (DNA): TGTGCCAGTAGTATAAGGTCCCGTGGGCAGCCCCAGCATTTT. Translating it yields CASSIRSRGQPQHF.

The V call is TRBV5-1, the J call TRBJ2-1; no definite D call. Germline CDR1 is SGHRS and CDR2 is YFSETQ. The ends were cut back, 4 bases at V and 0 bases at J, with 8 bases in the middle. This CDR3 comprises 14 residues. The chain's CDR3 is CASSNLSSYNEQFF. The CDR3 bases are TGCGCCAGCAGCAATCTGAGCTCCTACAATGAGCAGTTCTTC.

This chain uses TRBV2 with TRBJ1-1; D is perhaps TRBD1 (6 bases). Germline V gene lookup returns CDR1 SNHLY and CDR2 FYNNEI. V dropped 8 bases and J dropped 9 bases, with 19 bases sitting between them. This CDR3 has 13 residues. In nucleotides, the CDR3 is TGTGCCAGCCCAAGTGTAGGGGGACCTAAAGCTTTCTTT. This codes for CASPSVGGPKAFF.

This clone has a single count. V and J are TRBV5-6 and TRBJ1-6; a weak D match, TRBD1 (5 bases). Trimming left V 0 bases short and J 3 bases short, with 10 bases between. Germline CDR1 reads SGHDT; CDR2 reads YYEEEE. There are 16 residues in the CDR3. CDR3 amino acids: CASSLEGAVYNSPLHF. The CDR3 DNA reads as TGTGCCAGCAGCTTGGAAGGGGCAGTCTATAATTCACCCCTCCACTTT. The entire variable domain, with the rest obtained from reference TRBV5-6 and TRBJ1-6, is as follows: DAGVTQSPTHLIKTRGQQVTLRCSPKSGHDTVSWYQQALGQGPQFIFQYYEEEERQRGNFPDRFSGHQFPNYSSELNVNALLLGDSALYLCASSLEGAVYNSPLHFGNGTRLTVT.

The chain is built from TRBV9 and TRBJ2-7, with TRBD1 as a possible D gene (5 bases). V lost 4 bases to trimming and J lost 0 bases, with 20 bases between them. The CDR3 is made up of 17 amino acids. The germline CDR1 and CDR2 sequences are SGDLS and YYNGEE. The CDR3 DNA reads TGTGCCAGCAGCCCCTCTTCAACAGGAATTTCCTCCTACGAGCAGTACTTC. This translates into CASSPSSTGISSYEQYF.